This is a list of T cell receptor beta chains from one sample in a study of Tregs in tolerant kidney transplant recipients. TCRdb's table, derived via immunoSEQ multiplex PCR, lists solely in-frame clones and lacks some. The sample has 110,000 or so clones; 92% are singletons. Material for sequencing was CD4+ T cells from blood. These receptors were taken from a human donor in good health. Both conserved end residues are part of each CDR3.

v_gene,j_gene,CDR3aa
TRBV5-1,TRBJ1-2,CASSLYAGGAGYTF
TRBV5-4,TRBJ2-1,CASNTGLAGGILDEQFF
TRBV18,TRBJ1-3,CASSATIHSGNTIYF
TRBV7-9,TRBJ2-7,CASSRTGGVYEQYF
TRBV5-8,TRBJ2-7,CASSLGRDRGPYF
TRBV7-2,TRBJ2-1,CASSRDRVSYNEQFF
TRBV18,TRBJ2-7,CASSPTGQSVYEQYF
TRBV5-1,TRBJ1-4,CASSLGDRPTRIEKLFF
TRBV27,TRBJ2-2,CASRLRTGVNTGELFF
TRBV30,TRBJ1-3,CAWSEGYDSGNTIYF
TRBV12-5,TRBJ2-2,CASGLPTGGADGELFF
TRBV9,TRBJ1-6,CASSAGQGWGDSPLHF
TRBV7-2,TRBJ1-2,CASSLRSQGNYGYTF
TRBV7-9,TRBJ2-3,CASSLTDSTDTQYF
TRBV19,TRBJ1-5,CASSTNLNQPQHF
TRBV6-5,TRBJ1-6,CASTGRVESPLHF
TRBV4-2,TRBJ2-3,CASSPVGRADTQYF
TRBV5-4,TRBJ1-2,CASSYGTRYGYTF
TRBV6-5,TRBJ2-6,CASSTGSSGANVLTF
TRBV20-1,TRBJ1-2,CSATDRVGYTF
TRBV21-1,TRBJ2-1,CASSAGLAGGEGEQFF
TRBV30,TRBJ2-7,CAWSLGQSYYEQYF
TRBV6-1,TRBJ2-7,CASSEAGKAYEQYF
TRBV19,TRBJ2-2,CASWTVNTGELFF
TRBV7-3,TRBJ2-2,CASSSQGWDGELFF
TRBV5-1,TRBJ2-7,CASSLTSGQAGGEQYF
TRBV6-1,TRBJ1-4,CASSEIATNEKLFF
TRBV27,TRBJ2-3,CASSWTGRTDTQYF
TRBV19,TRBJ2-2,CASSIVYGTRGSGELFF
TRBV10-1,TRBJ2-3,CASSGSTDTQYF
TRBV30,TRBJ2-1,CAWTGGVYNEQFF
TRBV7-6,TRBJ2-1,CASSPGTSGMGEQFF
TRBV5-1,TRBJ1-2,CASRSIDLTGYTF
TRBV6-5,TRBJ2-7,CASSPPGQGSYEQYF
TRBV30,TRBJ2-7,CAWRRRETFGVEQYF
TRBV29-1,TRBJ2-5,CSVEEGRIGTQYF
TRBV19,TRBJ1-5,CASSITVNQPQHF
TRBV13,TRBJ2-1,CASSSQEAWGTYEQFF
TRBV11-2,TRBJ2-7,CASSFERGVYEQYF
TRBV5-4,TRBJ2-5,CASSLWDRASQETQYF
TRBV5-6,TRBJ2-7,CASSLRHRWPSYEQYF
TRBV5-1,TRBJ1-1,CASSLVGLMNTEAFF
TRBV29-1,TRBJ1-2,CSVDDSLIGGYTF
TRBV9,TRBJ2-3,CASGSGTLTDTQYF
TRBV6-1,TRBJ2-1,CASSVGSSSYNEQFF
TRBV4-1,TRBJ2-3,CASSPRDSYTDTQYF
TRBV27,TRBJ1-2,CASSRGQLYGYTF
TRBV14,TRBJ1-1,CASSPWDSLNTEAFF
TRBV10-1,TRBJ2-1,CASSESVRGNEQFF